This TCR delta chain is drawn from a study of Vδ1+ human thymocytes. Study-wide points: Highly polyclonal TRG and TRD repertoires with Gaussian CDR3 length distributions appeared in thymus. Unlike peripheral blood Vdelta1+ controls, thymic delta-chain sequences included around 21% Vdelta2 and few Vdelta3. TRG sequences recurred across donors, whereas TRD sequences stayed essentially private.

To note about this clone: Its antigen is unknown.

Sequences come from RNA converted to cDNA by reverse transcription. The CDR3 regions were amplified by multiplex PCR from V-gene primers to a constant-region primer. TCRdb called clones from the multiplex PCR reads again using CATT. The table lists just under 55,000 delta-chain clones, around a sixth of them singletons. Trimming removed 4 bases at V and 9 bases at J, with 18 bases between. There are 14 residues in the CDR3. Per germline, CDR1 TSWWSYY and CDR2 QGS. The sorted cells were CD3+ Vdelta1+ Vdelta2- thymocytes from alphabeta-depleted thymus. Vdelta1+ thymocyte sorts reached between roughly 98% and 99.6% purity.

Sequences were obtained from Vdelta1+ gamma-delta thymocytes from the thymus. Stated subset: FACS-sorted CD3+ TCRalphabeta- TCRVdelta1+ TCRVdelta2- thymocytes. The sequence derives from a boy under three years old who had congenital heart surgery. The chain links TRDV1 to TRDJ1; no clear D. The CDR3 sequence is CALGGSGSPQELIF. DNA for the CDR3: TGTGCTCTTGGGGGTTCCGGTTCCCCACAGGAACTCATCTTT.